This TCR beta chain was documented in a study of blood T cells in healthy people across ages. Whole-study results and caveats: Naive T cell percentage strongly correlated with TCR beta diversity.

The CDR3 has 13 residues. Trimming shortened V by 2 bases and J by 2 bases, and 7 bases separated the two germline ends. Germline CDR1 reads ENHRY; CDR2 reads SYGVKD. Details on this clonotype: Its antigen is currently unknown.

Next came a second PCR, run for roughly 7 to 12 cycles, which used a sample-barcoded 5' primer along with a J-beta primer mix. TCRdb called the 5' RACE reads again in MiXCR, with one record for every CDR3 protein. The data hold hundreds of thousands of distinct CDR3 sequences, with about 49% observed a single time. The receptor's source is a man aged 60 to 75 in good health. The V call is TRBV10-3, the J call TRBJ2-7; D possibly corresponds to TRBD1 (5 bases). Sequences were obtained from blood. The CDR3 nucleotides are TGTGCCATCAGTGAGAGGGGCGCCTACGAGCAGTACTTC. It translates to CAISERGAYEQYF.